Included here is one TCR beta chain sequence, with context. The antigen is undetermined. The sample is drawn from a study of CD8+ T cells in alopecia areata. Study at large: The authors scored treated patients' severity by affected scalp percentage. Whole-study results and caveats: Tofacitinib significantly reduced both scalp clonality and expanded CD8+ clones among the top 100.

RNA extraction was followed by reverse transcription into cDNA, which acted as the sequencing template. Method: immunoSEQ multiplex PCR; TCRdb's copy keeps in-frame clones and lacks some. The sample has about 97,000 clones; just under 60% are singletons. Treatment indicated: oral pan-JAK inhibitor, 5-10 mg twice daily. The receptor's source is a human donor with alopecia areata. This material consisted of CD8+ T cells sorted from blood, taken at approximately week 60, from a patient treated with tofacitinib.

CDR3: CASSRMGTYEQYF. In DNA form, the CDR3 reads TGTGCCAGCAGTCGGATGGGTACCTACGAGCAGTACTTC. The gene calls are TRBV27 and TRBJ2-7; D ambiguous. This CDR3 has 13 residues. V dropped 5 bases and J dropped 2 bases, with 10 bases sitting between them. Germline CDR1 MNHEY, CDR2 SMNVEV (reference sequence).